This T cell receptor (beta chain) was sequenced for a study of blood T cell repertoires in COVID-19. Across the whole study: T cells, B-cell-depleted T cells, or PBMCs provided the cDNA or gDNA that served as material.

The length of the CDR3 is 12 residues. Trimming took 7 bases from V and 2 from J, leaving 11 bases between them. Germline loops: CDR1 SQVTM, CDR2 ANQGSEA. In the study's own analysis: From reference gene primer amplification, estimates of nucleated cell counts were derived. Some clones are missing from TCRdb's copy, which holds only in-frame ones; the method was immunoSEQ multiplex PCR. That table gives V, J and clone size, and the DNA gave D and trimming. Of 97,000 or so clones listed, roughly 80% are singletons. This chain connects TRBV29-1 to TRBJ1-2; D might be TRBD1 (5 bases). The TCR comes from a man aged 80 or over with acute or convalescent COVID-19. Sequencing input: peripheral blood. The CDR3 DNA reads TGCAGCGGACTGGCAGGGAACTATGGCTACACCTTC. Its protein product is CSGLAGNYGYTF.